This T cell receptor beta chain appears in the sequencing data of a study of T cells after yellow fever vaccination. Study information: The fractions with low cell numbers were processed using SMART-Seq v4 Ultra Low Input.

Whole-study findings and limits: The study re-detected most primary-vaccination clones after the booster (96% CD4, roughly 85% CD8).

Via MiXCR, TCRdb re-called the 5' RACE reads, giving one row per CDR3 protein. The data contain about 75,000 distinct CDR3 sequences, roughly 7% of them singletons. This clonotype was observed a few times. Its antigen is still unknown. The CDR3 is 16 amino acids. Germline V CDR1 and CDR2: SGHRS, YFSETQ. V lost 0 bases and J 7 bases, leaving 19 bases between the germline ends. The chain is built from TRBV5-1 and TRBJ1-1, with TRBD1 as a possible D gene (5 bases). The source was CD8+ T cells sorted from PBMCs, collected roughly 10 days after the first yellow fever vaccination. This receptor was taken from a man aged 18 to 35 who received the YFV17D yellow fever vaccine. The CDR3 reads CASSLAPQGGGSEAFF. The CDR3 nucleotides are TGCGCCAGCAGCTTGGCCCCCCAGGGCGGGGGGAGTGAAGCTTTCTTT.